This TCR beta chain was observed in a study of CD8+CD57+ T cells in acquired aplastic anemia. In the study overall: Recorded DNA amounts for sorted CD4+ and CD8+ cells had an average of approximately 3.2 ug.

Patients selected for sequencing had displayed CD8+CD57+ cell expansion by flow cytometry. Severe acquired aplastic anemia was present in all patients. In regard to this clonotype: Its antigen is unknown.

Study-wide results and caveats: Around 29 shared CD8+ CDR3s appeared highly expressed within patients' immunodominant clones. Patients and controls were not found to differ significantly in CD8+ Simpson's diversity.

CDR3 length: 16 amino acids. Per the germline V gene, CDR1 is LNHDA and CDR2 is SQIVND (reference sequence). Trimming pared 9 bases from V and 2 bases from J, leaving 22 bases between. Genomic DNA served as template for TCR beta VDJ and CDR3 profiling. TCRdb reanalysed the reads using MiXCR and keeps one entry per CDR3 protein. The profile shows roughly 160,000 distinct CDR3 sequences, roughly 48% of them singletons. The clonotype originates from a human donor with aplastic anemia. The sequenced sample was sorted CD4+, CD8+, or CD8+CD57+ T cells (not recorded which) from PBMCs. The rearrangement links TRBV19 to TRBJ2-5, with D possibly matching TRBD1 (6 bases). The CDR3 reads CASNFGLGQSQETQYF. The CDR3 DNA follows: TGTGCCAGCAATTTTGGACTTGGACAGTCTCAAGAGACCCAGTACTTC.